This T cell receptor beta chain was sequenced during a study of shared clonotypes between healthy human individuals. Study overall: Aged between 18 and 49, the donors were a couple of women and three men. CD4 naive cells filled three plates per donor, CD4 memory three, CD8 naive two and CD8 memory one.

As defined, naive CD8 cells were CD45RO-negative and positively selected for CCR7, with terminally differentiated effector memory CD45RA+ cells excluded. This was a deep-level run. The authors loaded roughly 200 ng DNA, about 30,000 T cell genomes, into sorted-subset replicate PCRs. Generated by immunoSEQ multiplex PCR, the TCRdb table keeps only in-frame clones and is missing some. Here the sample spans 800,000 to 950,000 clones, 90% to 97% being singletons. The CDR3 runs to 14 residues. V was trimmed by 4 bases and J by 0 bases, leaving 4 bases between them. Germline CDR1 SNHLY, CDR2 FYNNEI. The sequence was collected from a man aged 25 to 40 in good health. The sample consisted of naive CD8+ T cells sorted from blood. The rearrangement joins TRBV2 to TRBJ2-6; no clear D gene. This CDR3 is CASSGDSGANVLTF. For the CDR3, the DNA is TGTGCCAGCAGTGGGGACTCTGGGGCCAACGTCCTGACTTTC.